This TCR beta chain was profiled in a study of T cell repertoires in cytomegalovirus infection. In its sample, this clonotype was seen a few times. The germline gives CDR1 MGHRA, CDR2 YSYEKL. The CDR3 has 14 residues. Deletions cut 2 bases from V and 2 bases from J, with 9 bases between. TCRdb reprocessed the reads via MiXCR and lists one record per CDR3 protein. The table records approximately 700,000 distinct CDR3 sequences, about 40% of them present only once. The receptor's source is a human donor in good health (CMV status not recorded). Some clones in this sample may be carry-over from other donors' samples. The chain joins TRBV4-1 to TRBJ2-5; D gene uncertain. Input material: PBMCs. CDR3 nucleotide sequence: TGCGCCAGCAGCCAACGAACTAATCAAGAGACCCAGTACTTC. Its translation is CASSQRTNQETQYF.